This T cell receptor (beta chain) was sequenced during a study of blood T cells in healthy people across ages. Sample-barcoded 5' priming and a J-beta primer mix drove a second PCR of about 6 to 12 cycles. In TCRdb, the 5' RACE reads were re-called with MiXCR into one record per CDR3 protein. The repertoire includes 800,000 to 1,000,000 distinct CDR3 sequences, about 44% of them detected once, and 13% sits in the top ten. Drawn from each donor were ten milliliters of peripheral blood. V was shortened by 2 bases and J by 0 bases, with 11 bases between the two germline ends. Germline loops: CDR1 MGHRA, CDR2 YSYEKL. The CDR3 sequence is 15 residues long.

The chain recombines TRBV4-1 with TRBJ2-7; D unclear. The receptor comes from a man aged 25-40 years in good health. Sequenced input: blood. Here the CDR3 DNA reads TGCGCCAGCAGCCAACTCTCGGCAGGCTCCTACGAGCAGTACTTC. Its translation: CASSQLSAGSYEQYF.